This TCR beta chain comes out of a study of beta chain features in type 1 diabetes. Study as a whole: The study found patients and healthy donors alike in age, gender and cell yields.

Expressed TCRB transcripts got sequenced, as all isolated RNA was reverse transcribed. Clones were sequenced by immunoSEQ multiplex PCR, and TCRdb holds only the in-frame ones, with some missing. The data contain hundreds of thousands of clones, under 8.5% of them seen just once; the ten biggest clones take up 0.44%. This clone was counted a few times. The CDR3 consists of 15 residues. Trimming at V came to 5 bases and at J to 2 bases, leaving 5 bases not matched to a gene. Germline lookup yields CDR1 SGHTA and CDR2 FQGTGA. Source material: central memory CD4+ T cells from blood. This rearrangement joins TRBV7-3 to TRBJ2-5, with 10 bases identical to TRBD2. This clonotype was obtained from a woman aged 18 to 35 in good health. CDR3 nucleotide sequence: TGTGCCAGCAGCCCCGGACTAGCGGAGCAAGAGACCCAGTACTTC. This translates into CASSPGLAEQETQYF.